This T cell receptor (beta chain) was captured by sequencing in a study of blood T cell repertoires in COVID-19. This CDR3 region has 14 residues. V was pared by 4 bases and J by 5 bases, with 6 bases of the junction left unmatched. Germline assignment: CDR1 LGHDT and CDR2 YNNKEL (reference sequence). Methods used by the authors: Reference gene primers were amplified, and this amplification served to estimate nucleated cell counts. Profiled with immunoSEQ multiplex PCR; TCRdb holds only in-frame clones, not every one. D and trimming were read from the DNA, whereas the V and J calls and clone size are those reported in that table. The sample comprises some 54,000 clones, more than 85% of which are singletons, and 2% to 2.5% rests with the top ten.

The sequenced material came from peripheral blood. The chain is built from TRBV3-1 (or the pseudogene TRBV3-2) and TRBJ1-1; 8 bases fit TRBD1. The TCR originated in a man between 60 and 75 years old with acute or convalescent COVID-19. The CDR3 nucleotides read TGTGCCAGCAGCCCTACAGGGGGGACTACTGAAGCTTTCTTT. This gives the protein CASSPTGGTTEAFF.